This T cell receptor (beta chain) was obtained from a study of T cells after yellow fever vaccination. At the level of the study: For low cell numbers, libraries were made with SMART-Seq v4 Ultra Low Input.

One entry per CDR3 protein results from TCRdb running MiXCR on the 5' RACE reads. Of 600,000 to 750,000 distinct CDR3 sequences in the sample, 9% to 15% were seen once. Losses at the gene ends were 2 bases for V and 12 bases for J; bases not matched to a gene: 7. This CDR3 comprises 14 residues. The germline gives CDR1 GTSNPN, CDR2 SVGIG (reference sequence). The source is a man aged 30-40 years who received the YFV17D yellow fever vaccine. This material consisted of PBMCs, taken on the day of the yellow fever booster vaccination. The genes are TRBV30 and TRBJ2-1; 13 nucleotides agree with TRBD2. The CDR3 DNA reads as TGTGCCTGGAGTCCGGGACTAGCGGGATTCGCGCAGTTCTTC. This codes for CAWSPGLAGFAQFF.